This T cell receptor (beta chain) was profiled in a study of cytomegalovirus exposure and HLA in healthy donors. Details on this clone: The target antigen is unknown.

Overall study findings and caveats: Reports credit the classifier with highly specific, highly sensitive diagnosis of cytomegalovirus status. A later analysis associated some 16,000 TCR beta sequences with HLA alleles at a 0.05 false discovery rate. In an earlier analysis, productive rearrangement rates for most beta V segments clustered near 87% or 30%. The authors later linked a missense DCLRE1C variant to TCR beta V- and J-gene trimming.

PCR employed 60 Vbeta and 13 Jbeta primers. This table comes from immunoSEQ multiplex PCR, and its TCRdb copy is limited to in-frame clones, with some not included. Here the sample spans around 160,000 clones, 75% to 90% being singletons. The CDR3 covers 15 residues. CDR1 and CDR2 from the germline V gene are SGDLS and YYNGEE. With 0 bases removed from V and 1 base from J, the gap between germline ends came to 10 bases. Sequences were obtained from PBMCs. This chain joins TRBV9 and TRBJ1-1; a weak D match, TRBD1 (5 bases). The sequence came from a human donor in good health. CDR3 residues: CASSVEGTGNTEAFF. The CDR3 DNA reads as TGTGCCAGCAGCGTAGAGGGCACAGGGAACACTGAAGCTTTCTTT.